The 27 T cell receptor beta chains below all came from one sample that was sequenced in a study of sequential checkpoint blockade in melanoma. This table comes from immunoSEQ multiplex PCR, and its TCRdb copy is limited to in-frame clones, with some not included. The data contain about 12,000 clones, about 25% of them seen just once; the ten biggest clones take up roughly 19%. The treatment was: randomized to nivolumab then ipilimumab (arm A) or the reverse (arm B). The source material was tumor tissue (inferred from file names), sampled from a patient given nivolumab and ipilimumab in sequence. The receptors originated from a human donor with melanoma.

This clone was seen more than once but under ten times. The V gene is TRBV6-8, the J gene TRBJ2-6; 8 nucleotides agree with TRBD1. This CDR3 is built from 17 residues. J lost 2 bases, V lost 1 base, and 4 bases had no gene match. Germline lookup yields CDR1 MNHGY and CDR2 SAAAGT. This CDR3 reads CASSYWQGAAGANVLTF. The DNA for the CDR3 is TGTGCCAGCAGTTACTGGCAGGGGGCAGCTGGGGCCAACGTCCTGACTTTC.

The CDR3 nucleotides are TGTGCCAGCAGCTTAGGCGCCACCGTATACAATGAGCAGTTCTTC. Protein: CASSLGATVYNEQFF. The V call is TRBV11-3, the J call TRBJ2-1; D gene ambiguous. Trimming pared 1 base from V and 4 bases from J, leaving 11 bases between. Germline V gene data show CDR1 as SGHNT and CDR2 as YENEEA. This CDR3 is 15 amino acids long.

This clone was recorded a few times. The chain has TRBV6-8 and TRBJ2-1; 10 bases line up with TRBD1. CDR1 MNHGY and CDR2 SAAAGT come from the germline V gene. The CDR3 has 15 residues. Unmatched junction bases numbered 11, after V lost 6 bases and J lost 9 bases. In DNA, the CDR3 is TGTGCCAGCAGCCGGGAACCGGGACAGGGGTTTGAGCAGTTCTTC. This codes for CASSREPGQGFEQFF.

This clone appeared a few times. This rearrangement joins TRBV7-7 to TRBJ2-3; D is possibly TRBD1 or TRBD2 (6 bases each). V lost 6 bases to trimming and J lost 4 bases, with 14 bases between them. Per the germline V gene, CDR1 is SSHAT and CDR2 is FNYEAQ (reference sequence). The CDR3 is 14 amino acids. In DNA form, the CDR3 reads TGTGCCAGCAGACGGTGGGGGGCCCCAGATACGCAGTATTTT. As protein: CASRRWGAPDTQYF.

The sample holds one count of this clone. The chain joins TRBV5-1 to TRBJ1-1, with TRBD1 as a possible D gene (6 bases). From germline, CDR1 is SGHRS and CDR2 YFSETQ. V lost 0 bases and J lost 5, with 11 bases in between. The CDR3 loop spans 14 amino acids. In nucleotides, the CDR3 is TGCGCCAGCAGCTTGGGAGGGGGTCTTACTGAAGCTTTCTTT. Its translation: CASSLGGGLTEAFF.

This clone was seen more than once but under ten times. The CDR3, as DNA: TGTGCCAGCAGTTTCGGTGCCTCCTACGAGCAGTACTTC. This gives the protein CASSFGASYEQYF. The chain links TRBV27 to TRBJ2-7; unclear D gene. Trimming stripped 3 bases from V and 0 bases from J, with 6 bases between. The CDR3 is 13 amino acids. Germline V gene sequence: CDR1 MNHEY, CDR2 SMNVEV (reference sequence).

This clone is labeled medium-sized. This sequence joins TRBV15 and TRBJ2-7; TRBD1 is a possible D gene (5 bases). V lost 4 bases to trimming and J lost 2 bases, with 15 bases between them. CDR3 length: 15 amino acids. Looked up from germline, CDR1 is LNHNV and CDR2 is YYDKDF (reference sequence). The DNA of the CDR3 is TGTGCCACCAGCATCCGACAGTTCGCTCCCTACGAGCAGTACTTC. It specifies CATSIRQFAPYEQYF.

This clone was seen a handful of times. The chain employs TRBV6-1 and TRBJ1-5, with D perhaps matching TRBD1 (5 bases). This CDR3 comprises 16 residues. The germline gives CDR1 MNHNS, CDR2 SASEGT. V lost 0 bases to trimming and J lost 3 bases, with 12 bases between them. The CDR3 nucleotides are TGTGCCAGCAGTGAAGCATACAGGTCCCTCAATCAGCCCCAGCATTTT. Amino acids: CASSEAYRSLNQPQHF.

The CDR3 nucleotides read TGTGCCAGCTCACCGGTCCGAAACACTGAAGCTTTCTTT. Its protein product is CASSPVRNTEAFF. The chain links TRBV18 to TRBJ1-1; the D is unclear. V lost 3 bases and J lost 2, with 7 bases in between. In germline, CDR1 is KGHSH, CDR2 LQKENI. The CDR3 has 13 amino acids.

Only a few counts were recorded for this clone. CDR3 nucleotides: TGTGCCAGCAGTTTATACACCACCGGGGAGCTGTTTTTT. Its translation is CASSLYTTGELFF. The chain has TRBV8-2 and TRBJ2-2; TRBD1 is taken as the D call from the table, unchecked against the DNA. TRBV8-2 is a known pseudogene. This CDR3 spans 13 amino acids.

The rearrangement links TRBV15 to TRBJ2-1; D possibly corresponds to TRBD1 (6 bases). Germline CDR1 reads LNHNV; CDR2 reads YYDKDF (reference sequence). V dropped 5 bases and J dropped 10 bases, with 30 bases sitting between them. This CDR3 comprises 18 residues. This CDR3 reads CATSARVRTAPEWGEQFF. Here the CDR3 DNA reads TGTGCCACCAGCGCGCGAGTAAGGACAGCTCCTGAATGGGGGGAGCAGTTCTTC.

This clone turned up a few times. The chain has TRBV5-1 and TRBJ1-2; 7 positions agree with TRBD1. With 2 bases clipped from V and 8 bases from J, the junction kept 15 bases outside the gene matches. Per the germline V gene, CDR1 is SGHRS and CDR2 is YFSETQ. This CDR3 spans 16 amino acids. The chain's CDR3 is CASSFLRQGVATGYTF. CDR3 DNA: TGCGCCAGCAGCTTCCTCCGACAGGGAGTAGCGACGGGCTACACCTTC.

This chain links TRBV19 with TRBJ1-5; D remains ambiguous. The CDR3 loop spans 16 amino acids. The V end was cut by 7 bases, the J end by 0 bases, with 16 bases between. Germline V gene data show CDR1 as LNHDA and CDR2 as SQIVND (reference sequence). CDR3 in DNA: TGTGCCAGTACTCTGACACGGATCTATAGCAATCAGCCCCAGCATTTT. It encodes CASTLTRIYSNQPQHF.

This clone was observed a handful of times. This chain uses TRBV6-4 with TRBJ1-5; 8 nucleotides match TRBD1. Trimming removed 5 bases from V and 7 bases from J; junction bases left unmatched: 7. The CDR3 is made up of 14 amino acids. Germline V CDR1 and CDR2: MRHNA, SNTAGT. The CDR3 here is CASSPQGVRQPQHF. CDR3 coding DNA: TGTGCCAGCAGTCCACAGGGGGTAAGACAGCCCCAGCATTTT.

This clone has just a few counts. The chain combines TRBV11-1 with TRBJ2-5; TRBD2 matches 8 bases. There are 16 residues in the CDR3. Germline V gives CDR1 SGHAT, CDR2 FQDESV (reference sequence). V gave up 3 bases and J gave up 5 bases; unmatched junction bases: 11. The CDR3 DNA reads TGTGCCAGCAGCTTGTGGACGGGGGGGCACTCCGAGACCCAGTACTTC. Its protein product is CASSLWTGGHSETQYF. The complete variable domain, with remaining parts taken from reference TRBV11-1 and TRBJ2-5, reads EAEVAQSPRYKITEKSQAVAFWCDPISGHATLYWYRQILGQGPELLVQFQDESVVDDSQLPKDRFSAERLKGVDSTLKIQPAELGDSAMYLCASSLWTGGHSETQYFGPGTRLLVL.

This clone showed up many times. This chain joins TRBV11-3 and TRBJ1-5; a possible D gene is TRBD1 (5 bases). The CDR3 contains 14 residues. V lost 5 bases and J lost 7, with 15 bases in between. CDR1 and CDR2 from the germline V gene are SGHNT and YENEEA. As DNA, the CDR3 is TGTGCCAGCAGCGAATCAGGGTTGGGGCAGCCCCAGCATTTT. This encodes CASSESGLGQPQHF.

This clone turned up a few times. The chain joins TRBV6-8 to TRBJ1-4; the match to TRBD1 covers 7 bases. There are 14 residues in the CDR3. Looked up from germline, CDR1 is MNHGY and CDR2 is SAAAGT. Trimming took 2 bases from V and 8 from J; bases not matched to a gene: 5. The CDR3 DNA reads TGTGCCAGCAGTTACAGGGGGCTCGGGGAAAAACTGTTTTTT. This translates into CASSYRGLGEKLFF.

This clone was seen a few times. The chain carries TRBV9 and TRBJ2-1; TRBD2 matches at 11 bases. Per the germline V gene, CDR1 is SGDLS and CDR2 is YYNGEE. CDR3 length: 15 amino acids. Trimming removed 0 bases from V and 6 bases from J; junction bases left unmatched: 2. CDR3 residues: CASSVEGLAVNEQFF. The CDR3 DNA is TGTGCCAGCAGCGTAGAGGGACTAGCGGTCAATGAGCAGTTCTTC.

This chain connects TRBV2 to TRBJ1-5, with D possibly TRBD1 on 6 matching bases. The CDR3 extends over 13 amino acids. Germline V gene sequence: CDR1 SNHLY, CDR2 FYNNEI. V shed 4 bases and J shed 7 bases, with 11 bases lying between them. CDR3: CASSVGGTQPQHF. In nucleotides, the CDR3 is TGTGCCAGCAGTGTAGGGGGGACCCAGCCCCAGCATTTT. The whole variable domain, remainder taken from reference TRBV2 and TRBJ1-5, is EPEVTQTPSHQVTQMGQEVILRCVPISNHLYFYWYRQILGQKVEFLVSFYNNEISEKSEIFDDQFSVERPDGSNFTLKIRSTKLEDSAMYFCASSVGGTQPQHFGDGTRLSIL.

This rearrangement joins TRBV28 to TRBJ2-5, with 7 bases matching TRBD1. Germline lookup yields CDR1 MDHEN and CDR2 SYDVKM. J lost 3 bases, V lost 2 bases, and 12 bases had no gene match. The CDR3 totals 17 residues. The CDR3 region is CASSLRGFGTEEETQYF. Written as DNA, the CDR3 is TGTGCCAGCAGTTTACGGGGTTTCGGGACAGAGGAAGAGACCCAGTACTTC.

In this sample, this clone turned up many times. This chain links TRBV6-8 with TRBJ1-2; 7 bases map to TRBD1. Germline loops: CDR1 MNHGY, CDR2 SAAAGT. The CDR3 runs to 13 residues. Unmatched junction bases numbered 4, after V lost 5 bases and J lost 4 bases. This CDR3 reads CASSVGQFYGYTF. DNA of the CDR3: TGTGCCAGCAGTGTGGGACAGTTCTATGGCTACACCTTC.

J is TRBJ2-3 and V is TRBV5-1; D might be TRBD1 or TRBD2, each matching 7 bases. CDR3 length equals 15 residues. Trimming took off 4 bases at V and 5 bases at J, with 17 bases between the two ends. From germline, CDR1 is SGHRS and CDR2 YFSETQ. Written as DNA, the CDR3 is TGCGCCAGCAGCCCAGGGGGGGTTCCGGGAGATACGCAGTATTTT. This encodes CASSPGGVPGDTQYF.

This clone was counted only a few times. This rearrangement joins TRBV18 to TRBJ2-3; TRBD1 or TRBD2 may be the D gene (5 bases each). V was pared by 1 base and J by 4 bases, with 15 bases between. This CDR3 comprises 16 residues. CDR1 is KGHSH, CDR2 LQKENI, per germline. This CDR3 reads CASSPQGTNGADTQYF. CDR3 DNA sequence: TGTGCCAGCTCACCACAGGGGACCAACGGCGCAGATACGCAGTATTTT.

This CDR3 reads CASSEFGTGIGQPQHF. CDR3 nucleotide sequence: TGTGCCAGCAGTGAATTTGGGACAGGGATCGGGCAGCCCCAGCATTTT. The J gene is TRBJ1-5, the V gene TRBV6-1; 9 bases line up with TRBD1. The CDR3 is 16 residues long. The V gene end was trimmed by 2 bases and the J gene end by 7 bases; junction bases not matched to a gene: 9. Germline assignment: CDR1 MNHNS and CDR2 SASEGT.

This clone was found a few times. The chain has TRBV9 and TRBJ2-5; TRBD1 or TRBD2 may be the D gene (5 bases each). CDR1 SGDLS and CDR2 YYNGEE come from the germline V gene. Trimming pared 0 bases from V and 5 bases from J, leaving 14 bases between. The CDR3 loop spans 15 amino acids. The CDR3 protein is CASSVGLLAGETQYF. Written as DNA, the CDR3 is TGTGCCAGCAGCGTAGGGTTGCTAGCAGGGGAGACCCAGTACTTC.

J is TRBJ1-2 and V is TRBV11-3; the D gene is possibly TRBD1 (6 bases). V was pared by 5 bases and J by 4 bases, with 14 bases between. Germline CDR1 SGHNT, CDR2 YENEEA. The CDR3 length is 14 residues. DNA for the CDR3: TGTGCCAGCAGCCTGACAGGTGGGGCCTATGGCTACACCTTC. The encoded protein is CASSLTGGAYGYTF.

This clone was detected a few times. This sequence joins TRBV6-8 and TRBJ1-6, with D hard to call. The CDR3 runs 15 residues. With 7 bases removed from V and 0 bases from J, the gap between germline ends came to 10 bases. CDR1 MNHGY and CDR2 SAAAGT come from the germline V gene. This CDR3 reads CASTRGGSYNSPLHF. The CDR3 DNA reads TGTGCCAGCACTCGGGGTGGCTCCTATAATTCACCCCTCCACTTT.